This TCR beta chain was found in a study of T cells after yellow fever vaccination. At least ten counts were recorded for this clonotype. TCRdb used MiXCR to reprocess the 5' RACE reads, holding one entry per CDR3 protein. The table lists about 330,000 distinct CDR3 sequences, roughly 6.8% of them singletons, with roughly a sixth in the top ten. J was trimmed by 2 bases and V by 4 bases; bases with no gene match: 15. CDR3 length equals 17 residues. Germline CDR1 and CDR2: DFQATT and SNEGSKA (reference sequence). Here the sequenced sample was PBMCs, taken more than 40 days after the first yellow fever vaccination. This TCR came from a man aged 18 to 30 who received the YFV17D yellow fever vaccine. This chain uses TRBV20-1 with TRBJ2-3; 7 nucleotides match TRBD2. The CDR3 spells CSATSLETSRLTDTQYF. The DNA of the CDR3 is TGCAGTGCTACCTCCCTTGAGACTAGCCGTCTCACAGATACGCAGTATTTT.